The TCR beta chain under discussion was sequenced for a study of blood T cell repertoires in COVID-19. With 4 bases removed from V and 6 bases from J, the gap between germline ends came to 16 bases. The CDR3 is made up of 15 amino acids. Looked up from germline, CDR1 is LGHDT and CDR2 is YNNKEL (reference sequence). This table comes from immunoSEQ multiplex PCR, and its TCRdb copy is limited to in-frame clones, with some not included. The table lists 150,000 to 200,000 clones, around 82% of them singletons. The clonotype originates from a woman aged 60-70 years with acute COVID-19. The sequenced material came from PBMCs or T cells enriched from blood (not recorded which). This chain connects TRBV3-1 (or the pseudogene TRBV3-2) to TRBJ2-1; the D gene is possibly TRBD1 (5 bases). The CDR3, as DNA: TGTGCCAGCAGCCCGACTGTCAGGGTGGGCAATGAGCAGTTCTTC. This codes for CASSPTVRVGNEQFF.